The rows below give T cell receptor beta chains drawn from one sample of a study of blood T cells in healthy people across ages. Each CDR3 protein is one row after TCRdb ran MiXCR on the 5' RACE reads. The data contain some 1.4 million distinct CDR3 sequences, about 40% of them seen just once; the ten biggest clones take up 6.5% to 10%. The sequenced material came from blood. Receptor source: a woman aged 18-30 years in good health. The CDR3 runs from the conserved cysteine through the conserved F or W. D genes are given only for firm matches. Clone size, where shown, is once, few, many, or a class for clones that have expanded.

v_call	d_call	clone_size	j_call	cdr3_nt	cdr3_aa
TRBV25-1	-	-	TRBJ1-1	TGTGCCAGCAGTGGGGGTCTCACTTCACAGGGGAACACTGAAGCTTTCTTT	CASSGGLTSQGNTEAFF
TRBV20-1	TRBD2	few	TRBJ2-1	TGCAGTGCTAGGCAACTAGCGGGGGGTTCGGGCAATGAGCAGTTCTTC	CSARQLAGGSGNEQFF
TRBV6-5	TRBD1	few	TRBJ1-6	TGTGCCAGCAGTTTTCAGGGGGTCGGTAATTCACCCCTCCACTTT	CASSFQGVGNSPLHF
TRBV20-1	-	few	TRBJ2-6	TGCAGTGCTAGATGGCGTTTGGGGGCCAACGTCCTGACTTTC	CSARWRLGANVLTF
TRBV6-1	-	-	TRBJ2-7	TGTGCCAGCAGTGAACCTAGTACCCCTGCCTACGAGCAGTACTTC	CASSEPSTPAYEQYF
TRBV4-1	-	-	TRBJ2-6	TGCGCCAGCAGCCAAGTCCCCGAATCTAGGGCCAACGTCCTGACTTTC	CASSQVPESRANVLTF
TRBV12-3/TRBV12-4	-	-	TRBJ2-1	TGTGCCAGCAGTTTAATCGGACGGGATTGGGAGCAGTTCTTC	CASSLIGRDWEQFF
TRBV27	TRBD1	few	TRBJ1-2	TGTGCCAGCAGCCGGGACAAGGGGGCCAACTATGGCTACACCTTC	CASSRDKGANYGYTF
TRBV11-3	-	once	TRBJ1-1	TGTGCCAGCAGCTCTTCACCCGGGAACGCTGAAGCTTTCTTT	CASSSSPGNAEAFF
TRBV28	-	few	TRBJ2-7	TGTGCCAGCGGGTCTTTCAAGGAGTACGAGCAGTACTTC	CASGSFKEYEQYF
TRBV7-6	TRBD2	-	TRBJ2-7	TGTGCCAGCAGCCCCGTCTCGGGACTAGCGGGTTACGAGCAGTACTTC	CASSPVSGLAGYEQYF
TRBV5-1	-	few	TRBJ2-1	TGCGCCAGCACCGACGGCCTAGCGACCTACAATGAGCAGTTCTTC	CASTDGLATYNEQFF
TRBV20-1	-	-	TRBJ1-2	TGCAGTGCTAGAGCACAGGGAGATGGCTACACCTTC	CSARAQGDGYTF
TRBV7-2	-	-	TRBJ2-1	TGTGCCAGCAGCTTAGCGCGGGGACTTCTCCAAGAGACCCAGTTCTTC	CASSLARGLLQETQFF
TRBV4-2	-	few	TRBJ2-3	TGTGCCAGCAGCCAAGAACTGCCAGATACGCAGTATTTT	CASSQELPDTQYF
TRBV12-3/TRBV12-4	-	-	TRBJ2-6	TGCGCCAGCAGGCAATCGAGCACCGGGGCCAACGTCCTGACTTTC	CASRQSSTGANVLTF
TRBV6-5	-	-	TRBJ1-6	TGTGCCAGCAGTTACTCGGGACGGGGGAGCTTTTATAATTCACCCCTCCACTTT	CASSYSGRGSFYNSPLHF
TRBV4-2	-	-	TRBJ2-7	TGTGCCAGCAGCCAAGATGCGGGCAGGACCTACGAGCAGTACTTC	CASSQDAGRTYEQYF
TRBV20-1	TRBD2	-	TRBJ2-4	TGCAGTGCTAGAGAGGCGGGAGCGGGGGGGTCCAAAAACATTCAGTACTTC	CSAREAGAGGSKNIQYF
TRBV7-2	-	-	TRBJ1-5	TGTGCCAGCAGCTCGATTAGCAATCAGCCCCAGCATTTT	CASSSISNQPQHF
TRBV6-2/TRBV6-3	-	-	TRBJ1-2	TGTGCCAGCAGTTACTCCAATCGCCTGCCCTATGGCTACACCTTC	CASSYSNRLPYGYTF
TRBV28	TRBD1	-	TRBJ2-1	TGTGCCAGCAGCATGGACAGGGCGAGCGGTGAGCAGTTCTTC	CASSMDRASGEQFF
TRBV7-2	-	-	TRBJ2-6	TGTGCCAGCAGCTTAGATCCCCCAGGGGCTGGGGCCAACGTCCTGACTTTC	CASSLDPPGAGANVLTF
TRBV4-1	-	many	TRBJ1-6	TGCGCCAGCAGCCAACTCGATAACTCACCCCTCCACTTT	CASSQLDNSPLHF
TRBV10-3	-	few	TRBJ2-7	TGTGCCATCGGGGGGACTGGGTTGGGCCCCAATGAGCAGTACTTC	CAIGGTGLGPNEQYF
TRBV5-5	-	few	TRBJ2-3	TGTGCCAGTCAACAGGAAAGTTATGGCACAGATACGCAGTATTTT	CASQQESYGTDTQYF
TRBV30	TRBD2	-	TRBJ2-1	TGTGCCTGGAGTGGACTAGCGGGGTTCAATGAGCAGTTCTTC	CAWSGLAGFNEQFF
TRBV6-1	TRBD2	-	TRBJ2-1	TGTGCCAGCAGTGAAGCTCCCTCGACTAGCGGGAGGAGCTCCTACAATGAGCAGTTCTTC	CASSEAPSTSGRSSYNEQFF
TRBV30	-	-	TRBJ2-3	TGTGCCTGGAGCCTAGGCACAGATACGCAGTATTTT	CAWSLGTDTQYF
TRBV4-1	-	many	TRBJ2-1	TGCGCCAGCAGTCCCCGGGGTGCGAGCTCCTACAATGAGCAGTTCTTC	CASSPRGASSYNEQFF
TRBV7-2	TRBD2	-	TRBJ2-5	TGTGCCAGCAGCTTAGTATGGAGCGGGAGGACAAATGAGCAGTACTTC	CASSLVWSGRTNEQYF
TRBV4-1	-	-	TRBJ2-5	TGCGCCAGCAGCCAAGAAGCGGACCGAGGTCGGGAGACCCAGTACTTC	CASSQEADRGRETQYF
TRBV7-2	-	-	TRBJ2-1	TGTGCCAGCAGAACGTCGTCCGGGTCCTACAATGAGCAGTTCTTC	CASRTSSGSYNEQFF
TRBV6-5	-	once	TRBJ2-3	TGTGCCAGCAGTTACTCACAGGGCACAGATGCGCAGTATTTT	CASSYSQGTDAQYF
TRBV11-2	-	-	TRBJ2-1	TGTGCCAGCAGCGGAGGGGGAGCGGCCGCCGAACAGTTCTTC	CASSGGGAAAEQFF
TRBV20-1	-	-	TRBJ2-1	TGCAGTGCCAGACGGGTGAGCTCCTACAATGAGCAGTTCTTC	CSARRVSSYNEQFF
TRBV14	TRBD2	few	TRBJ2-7	TGTGCCAGCAGCCTCCGACTAGCGGGAGGGAACGAGCAGTACTTC	CASSLRLAGGNEQYF
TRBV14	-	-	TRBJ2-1	TGTGCCAGCAGCCAAGGCAACCCGTATCTGAATGAGCAGTTCTTC	CASSQGNPYLNEQFF
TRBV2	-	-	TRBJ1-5	TGTGCCAGCAGTGATCAAGGAGGGTACAATCAGCCCCAGCATTTT	CASSDQGGYNQPQHF
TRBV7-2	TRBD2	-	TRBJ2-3	TGTGCCAGCAGCACCGGGACTAGCGGTCCAAGCACAGATACGCAGTATTTT	CASSTGTSGPSTDTQYF
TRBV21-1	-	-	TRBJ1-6	TGTGCCAGCAGCAAAGCGTCCAGATATAATTCACCCCTCCACTTT	CASSKASRYNSPLHF
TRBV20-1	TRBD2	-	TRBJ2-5	TGCAGTGCTGGCGGAGGAGGACTAGCGGTAGGGGAGACCCAGTACTTC	CSAGGGGLAVGETQYF
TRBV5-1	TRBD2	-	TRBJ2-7	TGCGCCAGCAGCTTGACCATAACTAGCGGCGAGCAGTACTTC	CASSLTITSGEQYF
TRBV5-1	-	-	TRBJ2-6	TGCGCCAGCAGCTTGGGGGGGTCGGCCAACGTCCTGACTTTC	CASSLGGSANVLTF
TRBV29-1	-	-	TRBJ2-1	TGCAGCGTTAGGTCGAAAACCCACAATGAGCAGTTCTTC	CSVRSKTHNEQFF